This entry lists 3 T cell receptor beta chains sequenced from one sample in a study of shared clonotypes between healthy human individuals. Sequencing used immunoSEQ multiplex PCR; TCRdb keeps in-frame clones, though not all of them. The sample shows hundreds of thousands of clones, about 74% of them seen only once. Sequencing used PBMCs. The receptor source for this set is a middle-aged woman in good health. Some clones in this sample may be carry-over from other donors' samples.

In DNA form, the CDR3 reads TGTGCCAGCAGCTCCGTACTAGCGGGATGGGACACCGGGGAGCTGTTTTTT. Amino acid sequence: CASSSVLAGWDTGELFF. The J gene is TRBJ2-2, the V gene TRBV9; 10 bases line up with TRBD2. J lost 3 bases, V lost 4 bases, and 9 bases had no gene match. Germline V CDR1 and CDR2: SGDLS, YYNGEE. CDR3 length: 17 residues.

This clone showed up many times. This chain links TRBV21-1 with TRBJ2-7; TRBD2 is taken as the D call from the table, unchecked against the DNA. TRBV21-1 is listed as a pseudogene. The CDR3 loop spans 16 amino acids. In nucleotides, the CDR3 is TGTGCCAGCAGCACCCTCAAGACTAGAGTTTCCTACGAGCAGTACTTC. It codes for CASSTLKTRVSYEQYF.

Concerning this clone: Other DNA sequences in this sample translate to the same CDR3. The chain employs TRBV11-3 and TRBJ2-2; D is unclear. Germline V gene sequence: CDR1 SGHNT, CDR2 YENEEA. The germline V and J ends were trimmed by 5 bases and 5 bases, with 18 bases remaining between them. The length of the CDR3 is 16 residues. CDR3: CASSPFRTVNTGELFF. The CDR3 region has the DNA TGTGCCAGCAGCCCCTTCAGAACGGTGAATACCGGGGAGCTGTTTTTT.